One and the same sample provided the 18 T cell receptor beta chains below, sequenced in a study of blood T cell repertoires in COVID-19. Repertoires were generated with immunoSEQ multiplex PCR, while TCRdb's copy carries only in-frame clones and drops some. The repertoire holds about 310,000 clones, with about nine tenths as singletons. The specimen sequenced was PBMCs or T cells enriched from blood (not recorded which). All receptors derive from a woman aged 40-49 years who had recovered from COVID-19.

This sequence joins TRBV7-2 and TRBJ1-5; 9 bases agree with TRBD1. Germline trimming cut 5 bases from V and 2 bases from J; bases unmatched to any gene: 7. Germline loops: CDR1 SGHTA, CDR2 FQGNSA. The CDR3 sequence is 16 residues long. The CDR3 sequence is CASSPTGGKGNQPQHF. The DNA for the CDR3 is TGTGCCAGCAGCCCGACAGGGGGAAAAGGCAATCAGCCCCAGCATTTT.

This sequence joins TRBV7-9 and TRBJ2-5; 9 nucleotides align to TRBD1. Germline V CDR1 and CDR2: SEHNR, FQNEAQ (reference sequence). The CDR3 length is 14 residues. Losses at the gene ends were 5 bases for V and 4 bases for J; bases not matched to a gene: 5. For the CDR3, the DNA is TGTGCCAGCAGCGTCAGGACAGGGGTAGAGACCCAGTACTTC. Its protein product is CASSVRTGVETQYF.

The rearrangement joins TRBV9 to TRBJ1-1; D remains unclear. The CDR3 extends over 14 amino acids. The germline V and J ends were trimmed by 3 bases and 5 bases, with 14 bases remaining between them. Germline V gene data show CDR1 as SGDLS and CDR2 as YYNGEE. CDR3 nucleotides: TGTGCCAGCAGCGCCATGGGGAGAGGGACTGAAGCTTTCTTT. Translated, it gives CASSAMGRGTEAFF.

The rearrangement links TRBV11-3 to TRBJ2-1; the match to TRBD2 covers 14 bases. CDR1 is SGHNT and CDR2 is YENEEA in the germline V gene. J was trimmed by 7 bases and V by 5 bases; bases with no gene match: 16. CDR3 length equals 19 residues. CDR3: CASSLLGHWTSGRRNEQFF. CDR3 nucleotide sequence: TGTGCCAGCAGCCTCTTGGGACATTGGACTAGCGGGAGGAGGAATGAGCAGTTCTTC.

As concerns this clone: The sample contains more than one DNA sequence encoding this CDR3. CDR3: CASSLLASYEQYF. CDR3 nucleotides: TGTGCCAGCAGCTTACTAGCTTCCTACGAGCAGTACTTC. The J gene is TRBJ2-7, the V gene TRBV11-3, with a possible D match to TRBD2 (5 bases). V was pared by 2 bases and J by 1 base, with 6 bases between. Germline lookup yields CDR1 SGHNT and CDR2 YENEEA. The CDR3 consists of 13 residues.

The rearrangement links TRBV19 to TRBJ1-1, with 7 bases aligning to TRBD1. The J segment lost 0 bases and the V segment lost 8 bases, leaving 3 bases of the junction unmatched. The CDR3 has 13 amino acids. Germline CDR1 LNHDA, CDR2 SQIVND (reference sequence). The DNA for the CDR3 is TGTGCCAGTGGCAGGGGGATGAACACTGAAGCTTTCTTT. Encoded protein: CASGRGMNTEAFF.

This clone was found many times. This sequence joins TRBV28 and TRBJ2-7; 11 positions match TRBD2. J lost 0 bases, V lost 2 bases, and 6 bases had no gene match. This CDR3 spans 17 amino acids. Germline lookup yields CDR1 MDHEN and CDR2 SYDVKM. CDR3 DNA: TGTGCCAGCAGTTTAAATAGCGGGGGGGACTACTCCTACGAGCAGTACTTC. This sequence encodes CASSLNSGGDYSYEQYF.

The chain is built from TRBV21-1 and TRBJ2-7; TRBD2 was called by the table and not checked on the DNA. TRBV21-1 is a pseudogene. This CDR3 region has 12 residues. CDR3 nucleotides: TGTGCCAGCAGCAAACGCGGCTACGAGCAGTACTTC. Protein product: CASSKRGYEQYF.

The V call is TRBV20-1, the J call TRBJ1-2, with D uncertain. V was clipped by 2 bases and J by 8 bases, with 9 bases between them. There are 11 residues in the CDR3. Germline V gene data show CDR1 as DFQATT and CDR2 as SNEGSKA (reference sequence). The CDR3 DNA follows: TGCAGTGCTAGACCCGCTAACGGCTACACCTTC. Amino acids: CSARPANGYTF.

The chain employs TRBV7-9 and TRBJ2-6; TRBD2 might be the D (5 bases). Germline CDR1 SEHNR, CDR2 FQNEAQ (reference sequence). The germline V and J ends were trimmed by 6 bases and 12 bases, with 24 bases remaining between them. The CDR3 length is 16 residues. The CDR3 spells CASRSAREFASPVLTF. In nucleotides, the CDR3 is TGTGCCAGCAGATCGGCAAGGGAGTTCGCCTCCCCCGTCCTGACTTTC.

The gene calls are TRBV6-2 or TRBV6-3 and TRBJ1-2; possibly TRBD1 for D (6 bases). Trimming left V 0 bases short and J 3 bases short, with 14 bases between. The germline CDR1 and CDR2 sequences are MNHEY and SVGEGT. The CDR3 covers 16 residues. CDR3: CASSYSGPPGDYGYTF. CDR3 in DNA: TGTGCCAGCAGTTACTCAGGACCCCCAGGGGACTATGGCTACACCTTC.

The chain is built from TRBV7-2 and TRBJ2-1; D call uncertain. CDR1 is SGHTA and CDR2 is FQGNSA in the germline V gene. V lost 5 bases to trimming and J lost 8 bases, with 16 bases between them. This CDR3 has 14 residues. In nucleotides, the CDR3 is TGTGCCAGCAGCAGATTACCCTTGGCCGATGAGCAGTTCTTC. It encodes CASSRLPLADEQFF.

V usage is TRBV5-8 and J usage is TRBJ2-1; 10 bases are shared with TRBD1. The length of the CDR3 is 15 residues. Germline assignment: CDR1 SGHTS and CDR2 YDEGEE. After removal of 3 bases from V and 7 bases from J, the junction contained 7 bases not matched to a gene. CDR3 coding DNA: TGTGCCAGCAGCTCCGGGACAGGGGAATGGAATGAGCAGTTCTTC. Translation: CASSSGTGEWNEQFF.

The chain joins TRBV11-1 to TRBJ1-1; TRBD1 is a possible D gene (6 bases). Germline V gives CDR1 SGHAT, CDR2 FQDESV (reference sequence). V shed 5 bases and J shed 0 bases, with 13 bases lying between them. This CDR3 contains 15 residues. For the CDR3, the DNA is TGTGCCAGCAGCGTAAGACACAGGGTGAACACTGAAGCTTTCTTT. As protein: CASSVRHRVNTEAFF.

The chain couples TRBV3-1 (or the pseudogene TRBV3-2) to TRBJ1-2, with 11 bases lining up with TRBD1. Germline V gene lookup returns CDR1 LGHDT and CDR2 YNNKEL (reference sequence). V lost 2 bases and J lost 8; bases outside the gene matches: 10. The CDR3 length is 16 residues. The chain's CDR3 is CASSQRDRGSVGGYTF. In nucleotides, the CDR3 is TGTGCCAGCAGCCAAAGGGACAGGGGGTCCGTCGGCGGCTACACCTTC.

V usage is TRBV3-1 (or the pseudogene TRBV3-2) and J usage is TRBJ1-1; D not resolved. Germline-derived CDR1 and CDR2 are LGHDT and YNNKEL (reference sequence). This CDR3 contains 13 residues. V was cut by 0 bases and J by 5 bases, with 7 bases left in between. CDR3 protein: CASSQEARTEAFF. CDR3 coding DNA: TGTGCCAGCAGCCAAGAGGCGAGGACTGAAGCTTTCTTT.

The chain carries TRBV6-5 and TRBJ2-3; the match to TRBD2 covers 12 bases. The germline V gene encodes CDR1 MNHEY and CDR2 SVGAGI. V lost 7 bases, J lost 2 bases, and 4 bases stayed unmatched. The CDR3 is 15 amino acids. The CDR3 nucleotides read TGTGCCAGCACTCTAGCGGGAGGGTACACAGATACGCAGTATTTT. This translates into CASTLAGGYTDTQYF.

This clone turned up a few times. The chain carries TRBV12-3 or TRBV12-4 and TRBJ1-1; D is undetermined. There are 12 residues in the CDR3. Between the trimmed V and J ends, which lost 7 bases and 8 bases, there was a span of 14 bases. CDR3 nucleotide sequence: TGTGCCAGCACCATGAGGTCATCCGAAGCTTTCTTT. Amino acids: CASTMRSSEAFF.